A selection of T cell receptor beta chains follows, all from one sample in a study of breast tumors, draining lymph nodes, adjacent tissues. TCRdb used MiXCR to reprocess the multiplex PCR reads, holding one entry per CDR3 protein. This table holds fewer than 150,000 distinct CDR3 sequences, 21% found once. Input material: axillary lymph node tissue. These receptors were obtained from a female donor with breast cancer. Some clones in this sample may be carry-over from other donors' samples. Both conserved end residues are part of each CDR3. A D gene is named only where the DNA matches it firmly. Size values are once, few and many counts, or a class for expanded clones, and some rows have none.

j_call | d_call | clone_size | v_call | cdr3_aa | cdr3_nt
TRBJ2-1 | TRBD2 | once | TRBV19 | CASSSTGTSGSRNEQSF | TGTGCCAGTAGTTCGACCGGGACTAGCGGGAGCCGGAATGAGCAGTCCTTC
TRBJ2-7 | . | few | TRBV25-1 | CASSDPVKQYF | TGTGCCAGCAGTGACCCGGTAAAGCAGTACTTC
TRBJ1-6 | . | many | TRBV27 | CASSLEGPSSYNSPLHF | TGTGCCAGCAGTTTGGAGGGCCCGAGCTCCTATAATTCACCCCTCCACTTT
TRBJ1-2 | TRBD1 | . | TRBV30 | CAWSRDRGARDYGYTF | TGTGCCTGGAGTCGGGACAGGGGGGCGCGAGACTATGGCTACACCTTC
TRBJ1-5 | . | many | TRBV7-8 | CASSLAGFNQPQHF | TGTGCCAGCAGCTTAGCGGGATTTAATCAGCCCCAGCATTTT
TRBJ2-1 | . | many | TRBV29-1 | CSAHVRGNEQFF | TGCAGCGCTCACGTCAGGGGCAATGAGCAGTTCTTC
TRBJ2-5 | . | many | TRBV30 | CAWSGAAQETQYF | TGTGCCTGGAGTGGGGCTGCACAAGAGACCCAGTACTTC
TRBJ1-2 | . | many | TRBV9 | CASSVGDGANYGYTF | TGTGCCAGCAGCGTGGGGGACGGAGCCAACTATGGCTACACCTTC
TRBJ2-7 | . | . | TRBV5-6 | CASSLGTVNYEQYF | TGTGCCAGCAGCTTGGGGACAGTTAACTACGAGCAGTACTTC
TRBJ1-2 | TRBD1 | few | TRBV18 | CASSSQGARDNYGYTF | TGTGCCAGCTCATCACAGGGGGCGCGAGATAACTATGGCTACACCTTC
TRBJ2-2 | TRBD2 | many | TRBV11-2 | CASSLVGTSGFANTGELFF | TGTGCCAGCAGCTTAGTTGGGACTAGCGGGTTCGCGAACACCGGGGAGCTGTTTTTT
TRBJ2-3 | . | many | TRBV7-9 | CASSLFLGPFTDTQYF | TGTGCCAGCAGCTTATTTCTGGGGCCATTCACAGATACGCAGTATTTT
TRBJ2-3 | TRBD2 | many | TRBV27 | CASSPHLAGVTDTQYF | TGTGCCAGCAGCCCACACCTAGCGGGAGTAACAGATACGCAGTATTTT
TRBJ2-7 | . | many | TRBV7-8 | CASSLWQTYEQYF | TGTGCCAGCAGCTTGTGGCAGACCTACGAGCAGTACTTC
TRBJ2-2 | . | many | TRBV27 | CASSLGRKGPVRTGELFF | TGTGCCAGCAGTTTAGGTCGTAAGGGGCCGGTTCGCACCGGGGAGCTGTTTTTT
TRBJ1-4 | . | many | TRBV30 | CAWSRPGTATNEKLFF | TGTGCCTGGAGTCGTCCGGGGACGGCAACTAATGAAAAACTGTTTTTT
TRBJ1-4 | . | . | TRBV28 | CASGNDATNEKLFF | TGTGCCAGCGGTAACGACGCAACTAATGAAAAACTGTTTTTT
TRBJ2-1 | . | . | TRBV7-6 | CASSFAGSVYNEQLF | TGTGCCAGCAGCTTTGCAGGGTCCGTATACAATGAGCAGCTCTTC
TRBJ2-7 | . | many | TRBV4-1 | CASSQAHGDISYEQYF | TGCGCCAGCAGCCAAGCACATGGGGATATCTCCTACGAGCAGTACTTC
TRBJ2-7 | TRBD2 | many | TRBV5-1 | CASGRDYPGPYEQYF | TGCGCCAGCGGCAGGGACTACCCTGGCCCCTACGAGCAGTACTTC
TRBJ1-2 | TRBD1 | many | TRBV20-1 | CSARTGDRYGYTF | TGCAGTGCTAGGACAGGGGATCGGTATGGCTACACCTTC
TRBJ1-4 | TRBD1 | few | TRBV28 | CASRQTGSNEKLFF | TGTGCCAGCAGACAGACAGGGTCTAATGAAAAACTGTTTTTT
TRBJ2-1 | TRBD2 | many | TRBV10-3 | CAISPGFSGRGNEQFF | TGTGCCATCAGTCCCGGGTTTAGCGGGAGGGGAAATGAGCAGTTCTTC
TRBJ1-5 | . | few | TRBV2 | CASSVDGSNQPQHF | TGTGCCAGCAGTGTCGACGGAAGCAATCAGCCCCAGCATTTT
TRBJ2-7 | . | many | TRBV2 | CASSDTGTYEQYF | TGTGCCAGCAGTGATACAGGAACCTACGAGCAGTACTTC
TRBJ2-1 | TRBD2 | many | TRBV28 | CASGGVSGRDNEQFF | TGTGCCAGTGGGGGGGTTAGCGGGAGGGACAATGAGCAGTTCTTC
TRBJ1-6 | TRBD1 | many | TRBV30 | CAWSVRQGWEKRSHSPLHF | TGTGCCTGGAGTGTAAGACAGGGTTGGGAAAAACGGAGTCATTCACCCCTCCACTTT
TRBJ2-1 | . | many | TRBV9 | CASSLSPGGDNEQFF | TGTGCCAGCAGCTTGTCCCCCGGGGGCGACAATGAGCAGTTCTTC
TRBJ1-5 | TRBD1 | few | TRBV19 | CARTQRTGFYLELSNQPQHF | TGTGCCAGAACCCAAAGGACAGGCTTCTACCTTGAACTTAGCAATCAGCCCCAGCATTTT
TRBJ2-5 | TRBD2 | many | TRBV15 | CATSRELLAGGYETQYF | TGTGCCACCAGCAGAGAGTTACTAGCGGGAGGATATGAGACCCAGTACTTC
TRBJ2-2 | . | . | TRBV11-3 | CASANGGANTGELFF | TGTGCCAGCGCAAACGGGGGAGCGAACACCGGGGAGCTGTTTTTT
TRBJ2-1 | TRBD2 | many | TRBV24-1 | CATSDPSVAGGMDEQFF | TGTGCCACCAGTGATCCTTCGGTAGCGGGAGGGATGGATGAGCAGTTCTTC